This TCR beta chain was sequenced in a study of patients and donors after allogeneic stem cell transplantation. TCRdb analysed the RT-PCR reads with MiXCR anew, one entry per CDR3 protein. The sample includes approximately 160,000 distinct CDR3 sequences, about 24% seen only once; the top ten take more than 25%. V was cut by 11 bases and J by 7 bases, with 12 bases left in between. Germline loops: CDR1 SGHAT, CDR2 FQNNGV. The CDR3 runs 11 residues. This clonotype occurred a few times. The sequencing sample was made of blood, either unsorted or a sorted T cell fraction (not recorded which). This sequence was found in a human donor who was either an allogeneic HSCT recipient or a stem cell or donor lymphocyte infusion donor (not recorded which). It is not recorded whose cells these are; they may come from a transplant donor. V and J are TRBV11-2 and TRBJ1-5; a weak D match, TRBD1 (5 bases). CDR3 in amino acids: CAWGIGQPQHF. The CDR3 region has the DNA TGTGCCTGGGGGATCGGACAGCCCCAGCATTTT.